The source of this T cell receptor (beta chain) is a study of T cells in Graves' hyperthyroidism and ophthalmopathy. TCR beta CDR3 regions were amplified from RNA. HTBI primers drove first-round RT-PCR of the TCR CDR3. TCRdb ran MiXCR on the multiplex PCR reads and lists one entry per CDR3 protein. The profile covers approximately 740,000 distinct CDR3 sequences, with roughly 15% appearing a single time and roughly a tenth taken by the ten largest. This CDR3 contains 14 residues. Germline V CDR1 and CDR2: DFQATT, SNEGSKA (reference sequence). V was cut by 0 bases and J by 5 bases, with 11 bases left in between. In its sample, this clonotype was seen a few times.

The chain uses TRBV20-1 and TRBJ1-5; D not resolved. Sequenced material: blood. This receptor was taken from a woman aged 18-29 years with Graves' hyperthyroidism. DNA of the CDR3: TGCAGTGCTAGAGATGTACCAGTTGATCAGCCCCAGCATTTT. Translated: CSARDVPVDQPQHF.